The clone carrying this TCR beta chain was observed a handful of times. This entry comes from a study of T-cell reconstitution after alpha-beta-depleted transplantation in children. TCRbeta library construction was performed incorporating unique molecular identifiers. TCRdb reprocessed the PCR reads via MiXCR and lists one record per CDR3 protein. The repertoire holds 450,000 to 600,000 distinct CDR3 sequences, with around a third as singletons. This clonotype was sampled from a human donor who donated a stem cell graft to a child with aplastic anemia. Material: PBMCs from the stem cell graft donor, obtained from the stem cell graft.

The CDR3 here is CSARDGRNNEKLFF. The CDR3 nucleotides are TGCAGTGCTAGAGATGGCAGGAATAATGAAAAACTGTTTTTT. This chain uses TRBV20-1 with TRBJ1-4; D unclear. Germline V gene sequence: CDR1 DFQATT, CDR2 SNEGSKA (reference sequence). The germline V and J ends were trimmed by 0 bases and 4 bases, with 9 bases remaining between them. CDR3 length: 14 residues.